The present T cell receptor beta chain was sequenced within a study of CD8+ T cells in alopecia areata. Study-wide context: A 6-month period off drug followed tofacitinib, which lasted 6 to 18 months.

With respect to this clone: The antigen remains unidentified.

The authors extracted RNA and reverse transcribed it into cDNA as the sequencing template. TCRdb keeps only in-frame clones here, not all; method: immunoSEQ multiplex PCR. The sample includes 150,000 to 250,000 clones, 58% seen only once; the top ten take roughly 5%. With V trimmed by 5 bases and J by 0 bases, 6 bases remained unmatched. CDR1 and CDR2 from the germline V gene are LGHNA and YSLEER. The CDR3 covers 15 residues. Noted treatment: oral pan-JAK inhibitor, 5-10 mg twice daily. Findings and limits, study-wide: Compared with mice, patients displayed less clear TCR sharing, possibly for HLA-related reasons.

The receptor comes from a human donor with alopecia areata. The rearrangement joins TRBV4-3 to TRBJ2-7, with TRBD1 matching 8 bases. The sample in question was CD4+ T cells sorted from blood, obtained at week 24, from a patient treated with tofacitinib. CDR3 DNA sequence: TGCGCCAGCAGCACTCGACAGGGGACCTCCTACGAGCAGTACTTC. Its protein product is CASSTRQGTSYEQYF.